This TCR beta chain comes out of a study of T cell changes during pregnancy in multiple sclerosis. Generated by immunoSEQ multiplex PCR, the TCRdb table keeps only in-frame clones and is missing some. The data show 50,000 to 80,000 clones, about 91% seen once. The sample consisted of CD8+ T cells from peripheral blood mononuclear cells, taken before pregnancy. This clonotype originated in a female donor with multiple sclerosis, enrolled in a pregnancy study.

The CDR3 DNA is TGCGCCAGCAGCCAAATACAGGGTAGCACCTACGAGCAGTACTTC. It translates to CASSQIQGSTYEQYF. V gene TRBV4-1 combines with J gene TRBJ2-7; D possibly corresponds to TRBD1 (6 bases). Trimming left V 2 bases short and J 2 bases short, with 13 bases between. Germline CDR1 is MGHRA and CDR2 is YSYEKL. This CDR3 comprises 15 residues.